A single sample gave rise to the 27 T cell receptor beta chains below, sequenced in a study of cytomegalovirus exposure and HLA in healthy donors. The primer mix had 60 Vbeta and 13 Jbeta primers. TCRdb's table, derived via immunoSEQ multiplex PCR, lists solely in-frame clones and lacks some. The sample holds some 180,000 clones, more than 75% seen once. Sequenced material: PBMCs. The source is a woman younger than 45 in good health and CMV-seropositive.

The chain uses TRBV15 and TRBJ1-5; D is possibly TRBD1 (5 bases). Per the germline V gene, CDR1 is LNHNV and CDR2 is YYDKDF (reference sequence). V was cut by 3 bases and J by 0 bases, with 9 bases left in between. The CDR3 runs to 15 residues. The CDR3 region has the DNA TGTGCCACCAGCAGCTCCGGGGGTAGCAATCAGCCCCAGCATTTT. Translating it yields CATSSSGGSNQPQHF.

The chain has TRBV28 and TRBJ2-7; D perhaps matches TRBD1 (5 bases). Germline values: CDR1 MDHEN, CDR2 SYDVKM. The CDR3 has 15 amino acids. With 5 bases removed from V and 0 bases from J, the gap between germline ends came to 14 bases. The chain's CDR3 is CASSLLRVGSYEQYF. For the CDR3, the DNA is TGTGCCAGCAGTCTCCTCAGGGTCGGCTCCTACGAGCAGTACTTC. The entire variable domain, with the rest obtained from reference TRBV28 and TRBJ2-7, is as follows: DVKVTQSSRYLVKRTGEKVFLECVQDMDHENMFWYRQDPGLGLRLIYFSYDVKMKEKGDIPEGYSVSREKKERFSLILESASTNQTSMYLCASSLLRVGSYEQYFGPGTRLTVT.

Concerning this clone: One end of the junction fails to match germline, which may point to a read error. The rearrangement joins TRBV30 to TRBJ1-2; 7 nucleotides line up with TRBD1. Germline loops: CDR1 GTSNPN, CDR2 SVGIG (reference sequence). CDR3 length equals 13 residues. CDR3 in amino acids: CARSETGSYGYTF. CDR3 in DNA: TGTGCCCGGAGCGAGACAGGGAGCTATGGCTACACCTTC.

This chain uses TRBV29-1 with TRBJ2-7; no definite D call. Trimming shortened V by 6 bases and J by 3 bases, and 9 bases separated the two germline ends. The CDR3 consists of 11 residues. CDR1 SQVTM and CDR2 ANQGSEA come from the germline V gene. CDR3 protein: CSVGDNYEQYF. The CDR3 DNA reads TGCAGCGTGGGCGACAACTACGAGCAGTACTTC.

This sequence joins TRBV7-2 and TRBJ2-7; 12 nucleotides align to TRBD1. The CDR3 covers 17 residues. Germline lookup yields CDR1 SGHTA and CDR2 FQGNSA. V lost 1 base and J lost 7; bases outside the gene matches: 11. The CDR3 sequence is CASSLVFGGDRGREQYF. CDR3 nucleotides: TGTGCCAGCAGCTTAGTTTTCGGAGGGGACAGGGGGCGAGAGCAGTACTTC. The full variable domain, its missing parts supplied by reference TRBV7-2 and TRBJ2-7, is GAGVSQSPSNKVTEKGKDVELRCDPISGHTALYWYRQSLGQGLEFLIYFQGNSAPDKSGLPSDRFSAERTGGSVSTLTIQRTQQEDSAVYLCASSLVFGGDRGREQYFGPGTRLTVT.

J is TRBJ2-4 and V is TRBV2; 11 bases match TRBD1. CDR3 length: 15 amino acids. Germline V gene data show CDR1 as SNHLY and CDR2 as FYNNEI. V dropped 8 bases and J dropped 3; count of bases not matched to a gene: 6. CDR3 in DNA: TGTGCCAGCTCCGGACAGGGGGCCGACAAAAACATTCAGTACTTC. Amino acid sequence: CASSGQGADKNIQYF.

The chain uses TRBV29-1 and TRBJ2-5; D not resolved. There are 12 residues in the CDR3. From germline, CDR1 is SQVTM and CDR2 ANQGSEA. The V gene lost 4 bases and the J gene lost 3 bases, with 9 bases spanning the gap. DNA of the CDR3: TGCAGCGTTGGTCGCAGTGAAGAGACCCAGTACTTC. This gives the protein CSVGRSEETQYF. The full variable domain, completed using reference TRBV29-1 and TRBJ2-5, is SAVISQKPSRDICQRGTSLTIQCQVDSQVTMMFWYRQQPGQSLTLIATANQGSEATYESGFVIDKFPISRPNLTFSTLTVSNMSPEDSSIYLCSVGRSEETQYFGPGTRLLVL.

The DNA of the CDR3 is TGTGCCAGCAGTTTGCAGGGTTACAATGAGCAGTTCTTC. Amino acids: CASSLQGYNEQFF. The chain combines TRBV27 with TRBJ2-1; tentatively, D is TRBD1 (5 bases). The germline CDR1 and CDR2 sequences are MNHEY and SMNVEV (reference sequence). The V end lost 3 bases, the J end lost 4 bases, and 7 bases lay between the germline ends. The CDR3 is 13 residues long.

The V gene is TRBV6-5, the J gene TRBJ1-4; 12 bases line up with TRBD1. CDR3 length: 15 amino acids. Germline V gene sequence: CDR1 MNHEY, CDR2 SVGAGI. V lost 6 bases and J lost 8; bases outside the gene matches: 7. The CDR3 bases are TGTGCCAGCAGCCCCGGGACAGGGGGCCTGGAAAAACTGTTTTTT. As protein: CASSPGTGGLEKLFF.

V is TRBV9 and J is TRBJ2-5; 10 positions match TRBD2. From germline, CDR1 is SGDLS and CDR2 YYNGEE. The V gene end was trimmed by 0 bases and the J gene end by 1 base; junction bases not matched to a gene: 3. This CDR3 comprises 16 residues. CDR3 region: CASSVGLAGVQETQYF. The CDR3 region has the DNA TGTGCCAGCAGCGTAGGTCTAGCGGGGGTCCAAGAGACCCAGTACTTC.

This chain uses TRBV5-1 with TRBJ1-4; 9 positions agree with TRBD1. The germline V gene encodes CDR1 SGHRS and CDR2 YFSETQ. The CDR3 consists of 15 residues. The trim removed 4 bases at V and 3 bases at J, leaving 4 bases unmatched. The CDR3 sequence is CASSGQGNPNEKLFF. CDR3 bases: TGCGCCAGCAGCGGACAGGGGAATCCTAATGAAAAACTGTTTTTT.

The chain joins TRBV6-6 to TRBJ1-3; possible D gene TRBD1, 6 bases. Germline V gene data show CDR1 as MNHNY and CDR2 as SVGAGI (reference sequence). The CDR3 consists of 14 residues. Trimming stripped 8 bases from V and 0 bases from J, with 11 bases between. The CDR3: CASGRDTSGNTIYF. The CDR3, as DNA: TGTGCCAGCGGAAGGGACACCTCTGGAAACACCATATATTTT.

This chain uses TRBV6-6 with TRBJ1-2; D remains unclear. From germline, CDR1 is MNHNY and CDR2 SVGAGI (reference sequence). V lost 6 bases and J 0 bases, leaving 11 bases between the germline ends. The CDR3 covers 14 residues. The CDR3 nucleotides read TGTGCCAGCAGGCAACACGAAACTAACTATGGCTACACCTTC. Its translation: CASRQHETNYGYTF.

The V and J genes are TRBV4-1 and TRBJ2-2; perhaps TRBD2 as D (5 bases). Trimming shortened V by 0 bases and J by 4 bases, and 21 bases separated the two germline ends. Germline lookup yields CDR1 MGHRA and CDR2 YSYEKL. The CDR3 extends over 19 amino acids. The CDR3 here is CASSQEKGGRSIFTGELFF. DNA for the CDR3: TGCGCCAGCAGCCAAGAAAAGGGTGGGAGATCGATCTTCACCGGGGAGCTGTTTTTT.

The chain carries TRBV5-1 and TRBJ1-2; D is perhaps TRBD1 (5 bases). Trimming removed 4 bases from V and 4 bases from J, with 17 bases in between. The CDR3 contains 15 residues. Germline assignment: CDR1 SGHRS and CDR2 YFSETQ. The CDR3 DNA reads as TGCGCCAGCAGCCCCAACGGGGGTGGTAGCTATGGCTACACCTTC. Residues: CASSPNGGGSYGYTF.

J is TRBJ2-5 and V is TRBV7-2; 7 nucleotides align to TRBD1. Germline values: CDR1 SGHTA, CDR2 FQGNSA. This CDR3 has 15 amino acids. V lost 4 bases to trimming and J lost 5 bases; unmatched junction nucleotides: 10. The CDR3 DNA reads TGTGCCAGCAGCTCACAAGGGGGCGCACGGGAGACCCAGTACTTC. As protein: CASSSQGGARETQYF.

V and J are TRBV5-6 and TRBJ1-2; D possibly corresponds to TRBD1 (5 bases). The CDR3 extends over 15 amino acids. Trimming cost V 2 bases and J 4 bases, with 15 bases left between them. Germline lookup yields CDR1 SGHDT and CDR2 YYEEEE. This chain's CDR3 is CASSFDWRGLYGYTF. The CDR3 region has the DNA TGTGCCAGCAGCTTTGATTGGAGGGGCCTCTATGGCTACACCTTC.

The chain joins TRBV13 to TRBJ2-5; maybe TRBD2 (6 bases). V shed 5 bases and J shed 3 bases, with 16 bases lying between them. Germline V lookup: CDR1 PRHDT, CDR2 FYEKMQ (reference sequence). This CDR3 is 15 amino acids long. The CDR3 is CASSLRGTFKETQYF. In DNA form, the CDR3 reads TGTGCCAGCAGCCTCCGAGGGACTTTTAAAGAGACCCAGTACTTC.

The chain couples TRBV30 to TRBJ1-6; possibly TRBD1 for D (6 bases). The germline V gene encodes CDR1 GTSNPN and CDR2 SVGIG (reference sequence). The CDR3 totals 14 residues. Trimming stripped 5 bases from V and 7 bases from J, with 15 bases between. CDR3 nucleotide sequence: TGTGCCTGGGCAAAGGGGCAGGGGAATTCACCCCTCCACTTT. Residues: CAWAKGQGNSPLHF.

In its sample, this clone was seen once. The chain combines TRBV5-1 with TRBJ2-2; D perhaps matches TRBD2 (5 bases). The V gene lost 2 bases and the J gene lost 6 bases, with 17 bases spanning the gap. CDR1 is SGHRS, CDR2 YFSETQ, per germline. There are 16 residues in the CDR3. CDR3 residues: CASSLGLAAYAGELFF. Written as DNA, the CDR3 is TGCGCCAGCAGCTTAGGCCTAGCCGCTTATGCCGGGGAGCTGTTTTTT.

V is TRBV28 and J is TRBJ2-5; possibly TRBD1 for D (6 bases). The germline V gene encodes CDR1 MDHEN and CDR2 SYDVKM. V was trimmed by 3 bases and J by 0 bases, leaving 11 bases between them. The CDR3 consists of 15 residues. The DNA of the CDR3 is TGTGCCAGCAGTTTCGGACAGCTGTACCAAGAGACCCAGTACTTC. It specifies CASSFGQLYQETQYF.

The V and J genes are TRBV18 and TRBJ1-2, with 11 positions matching TRBD1. The CDR3 consists of 14 residues. Germline lookup yields CDR1 KGHSH and CDR2 LQKENI. V was pared by 0 bases and J by 6 bases, with 0 bases of the junction left unmatched. This CDR3 is CASSPPGQGDGYTF. CDR3 DNA: TGTGCCAGCTCACCACCGGGACAGGGGGATGGCTACACCTTC.

A few counts support this clone. This chain uses TRBV6-5 with TRBJ2-2; 8 bases agree with TRBD2. J gave up 3 bases and V 6 bases, and 6 bases lay outside the gene matches. CDR3 length: 15 residues. Germline CDR1 and CDR2: MNHEY and SVGAGI. CDR3 region: CASRRTGGDTGELFF. The CDR3 coding sequence is TGTGCCAGCAGACGCACGGGAGGGGACACCGGGGAGCTGTTTTTT.

The genes are TRBV29-1 and TRBJ2-5; D is perhaps TRBD2 (5 bases). The CDR3 totals 15 residues. Deletions cut 0 bases from V and 2 bases from J, with 13 bases between. Germline V gene data show CDR1 as SQVTM and CDR2 as ANQGSEA. CDR3: CSVEELASTQETQYF. The CDR3 DNA reads TGCAGCGTTGAAGAATTGGCTAGCACGCAAGAGACCCAGTACTTC.

The rearrangement links TRBV19 to TRBJ1-2, with 7 bases that match TRBD1. The CDR3 spans 12 residues. Trimming cost V 7 bases and J 8 bases; bases outside gene matches: 7. Germline V gives CDR1 LNHDA, CDR2 SQIVND (reference sequence). The CDR3 bases are TGTGCCAGTATGACAGGGACCTTCGGCTACACCTTC. This gives the protein CASMTGTFGYTF.

The rearrangement uses TRBV4-3 and TRBJ1-1; D perhaps matches TRBD1 (5 bases). The CDR3 has 14 residues. Germline-derived CDR1 and CDR2 are LGHNA and YSLEER. Trimming shortened V by 4 bases and J by 1 base, and 10 bases separated the two germline ends. CDR3 sequence: CASSLARGNTEAFF. CDR3 in DNA: TGCGCCAGCAGCCTTGCTAGGGGGAACACTGAAGCTTTCTTT.

Only one count was recorded for this clone. The genes are TRBV7-2 and TRBJ2-7; 7 bases are shared with TRBD2. V lost 10 bases and J lost 1; bases outside the gene matches: 10. From germline, CDR1 is SGHTA and CDR2 FQGNSA. There are 14 residues in the CDR3. The CDR3 DNA follows: TGTGCCACCAAACGAGCGGGGCTTTCCTACGAGCAGTACTTC. It codes for CATKRAGLSYEQYF.